This is a list of T cell receptor beta chains from one sample in a study of OX40 agonist ivuxolimab in advanced cancers. Profiled with immunoSEQ multiplex PCR; TCRdb holds only in-frame clones, not every one. The table records roughly 15,000 clones, around 82% of them present only once. The material sequenced was CD4+ or CD8+ T cells sorted from blood, taken in a trial of the OX40 agonist ivuxolimab. These receptor sequences come from an adult with an advanced solid tumor such as melanoma, head and neck, liver or kidney cancer. Each CDR3 is given with its conserved first and last residue.

v_gene: TRBV18
CDR3aa: CASSGQRAYEQYF

v_gene: TRBV28
CDR3aa: CASDRGASGYTF

v_gene: TRBV11-2
CDR3aa: CASSLAGTHLWYF

v_gene: TRBV5-5
CDR3aa: CASSLGQGGPYEQYF

v_gene: TRBV10-2
CDR3aa: CASSEHQQETQYF

v_gene: TRBV29-1
CDR3aa: CSAPRGETQYF

v_gene: TRBV6-5
CDR3aa: CASSYSGVEAGDEQYF

v_gene: TRBV5-8
CDR3aa: CASKDFRETQYF

v_gene: TRBV5-3
CDR3aa: CAGRRQSYNEQFF

v_gene: TRBV28
CDR3aa: CASSSAGTGPEKLFF

v_gene: TRBV28
CDR3aa: CASSGIGYEQYF

v_gene: TRBV5-1
CDR3aa: CASSVFGSQETQYF

v_gene: TRBV10-1
CDR3aa: CASSESSDTQYF

v_gene: TRBV21-1
CDR3aa: CASSKVTGALRRDLEQYF

v_gene: TRBV27
CDR3aa: CASSSSQLRYGYTF

v_gene: TRBV7-9
CDR3aa: CASSPGMVAGPNTGELFF

v_gene: TRBV10-3
CDR3aa: CAISPQGTTNTGELFF

v_gene: TRBV6-6
CDR3aa: CACGLAGEYEQYF

v_gene: TRBV6-5
CDR3aa: CASSGGTGKEQFF

v_gene: TRBV7-2
CDR3aa: CASSFEASGTNTGELFF

v_gene: TRBV5-1
CDR3aa: CASANRDGNYGYTF

v_gene: TRBV27
CDR3aa: CASSRGSGSYEQYF

v_gene: TRBV5-4
CDR3aa: CASSFRGLSEQYF

v_gene: TRBV6-5
CDR3aa: CASSYSGTANQPQHF

v_gene: TRBV30
CDR3aa: CAWSSGLGDSPLHF

v_gene: TRBV6-5
CDR3aa: CASTGETGLLYGYTF

v_gene: TRBV2
CDR3aa: CASNFGATDTQYF

v_gene: TRBV7-9
CDR3aa: CASSLVGEAGTKNIQYF

v_gene: TRBV6-5
CDR3aa: CASTPGHRRYEQYF

v_gene: TRBV4-1
CDR3aa: CASSQNDRGGYEQYF

v_gene: TRBV28
CDR3aa: CASSLTGGAGYTF

v_gene: TRBV9
CDR3aa: CASSVGIRYEQYF

v_gene: TRBV30
CDR3aa: CAWRPGGGYGYTF

v_gene: TRBV7-2
CDR3aa: CASSPWTGGGTDTQYF

v_gene: TRBV2
CDR3aa: CASKAGVGETQYF

v_gene: TRBV10-3
CDR3aa: CAISPGLAGDEQYF

v_gene: TRBV6-5
CDR3aa: CASRGQGLEKLFF

v_gene: TRBV11-2
CDR3aa: CASSFQGGRAETQYF

v_gene: TRBV11-2
CDR3aa: CASSLDLGYGYTF

v_gene: TRBV9
CDR3aa: CASSVETTPGELFF